This TCR beta chain is drawn from a study of beta chain features in type 1 diabetes. Findings and caveats of the study: TCRB repertoires of naive, central memory and Treg cells appeared more similar among patients than among healthy donors.

The CDR3 runs to 14 residues. The germline gives CDR1 SGHNT, CDR2 YENEEA. The junction had 6 bases not matched to a gene; V was cut back by 5 bases and J by 8 bases. TCRB transcripts that were expressed got sequenced, as all of the isolated RNA had been reverse transcribed. Some clones are missing from TCRdb's copy, which holds only in-frame ones; the method was immunoSEQ multiplex PCR. The data show about 150,000 clones, around 10% seen once. Staining for CD45RO/CCR7/CD25/CD127/CD95/CD27 allowed sorting of CD4+ naive, central memory, regulatory and stem cell-like memory cells. The authors obtained over 95% purity in all sorted populations. On this clone itself: Its antigen is unidentified.

The receptor was derived from a man aged 18 to 29 in good health. The chain joins TRBV11-3 to TRBJ2-1, with 10 bases identical to TRBD1. The sequenced material came from central memory CD4+ T cells from blood. The CDR3 spells CASSGQGGYYEQFF. CDR3 sequence (DNA): TGTGCCAGCAGCGGACAGGGGGGTTATTATGAGCAGTTCTTC.